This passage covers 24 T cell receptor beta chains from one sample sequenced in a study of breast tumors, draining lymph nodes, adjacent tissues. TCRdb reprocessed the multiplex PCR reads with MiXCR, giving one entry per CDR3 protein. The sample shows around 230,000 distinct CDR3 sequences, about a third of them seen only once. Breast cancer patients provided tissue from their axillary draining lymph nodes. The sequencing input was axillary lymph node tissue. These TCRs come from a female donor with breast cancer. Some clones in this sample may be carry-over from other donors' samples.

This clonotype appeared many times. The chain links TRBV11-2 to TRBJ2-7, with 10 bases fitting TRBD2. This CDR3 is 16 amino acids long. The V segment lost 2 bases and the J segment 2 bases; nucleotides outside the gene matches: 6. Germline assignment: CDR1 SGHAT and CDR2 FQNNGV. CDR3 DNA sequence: TGTGCCAGCAGCTTAAATCCACTAGCGGGACCCTACGAGCAGTACTTC. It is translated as CASSLNPLAGPYEQYF.

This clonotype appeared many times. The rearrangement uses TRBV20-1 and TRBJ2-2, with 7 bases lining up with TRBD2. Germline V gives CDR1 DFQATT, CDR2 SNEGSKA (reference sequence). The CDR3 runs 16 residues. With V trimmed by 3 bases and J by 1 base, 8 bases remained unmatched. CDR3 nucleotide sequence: TGCAGTGCTAGGATAGGCGGGAGATTGAACACCGGGGAGCTGTTTTTT. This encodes CSARIGGRLNTGELFF.

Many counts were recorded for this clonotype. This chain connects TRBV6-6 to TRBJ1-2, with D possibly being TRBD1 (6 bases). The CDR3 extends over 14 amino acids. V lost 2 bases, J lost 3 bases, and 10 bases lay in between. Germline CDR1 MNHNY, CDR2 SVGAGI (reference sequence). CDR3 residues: CASSYGGQDYGYTF. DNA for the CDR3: TGTGCCAGCAGTTACGGGGGGCAAGACTATGGCTACACCTTC.

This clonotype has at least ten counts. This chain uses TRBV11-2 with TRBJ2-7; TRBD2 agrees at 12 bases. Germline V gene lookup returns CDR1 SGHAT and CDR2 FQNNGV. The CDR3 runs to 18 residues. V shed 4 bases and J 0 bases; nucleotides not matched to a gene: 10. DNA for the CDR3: TGTGCCAGCAGCTCGTCCGGGACTAGCGGGCCCCGCTCCTACGAGCAGTACTTC. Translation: CASSSSGTSGPRSYEQYF. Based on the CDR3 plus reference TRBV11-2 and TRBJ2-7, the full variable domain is EAGVAQSPRYKIIEKRQSVAFWCNPISGHATLYWYQQILGQGPKLLIQFQNNGVVDDSQLPKDRFSAERLKGVDSTLKIQPAKLEDSAVYLCASSSSGTSGPRSYEQYFGPGTRLTVT.

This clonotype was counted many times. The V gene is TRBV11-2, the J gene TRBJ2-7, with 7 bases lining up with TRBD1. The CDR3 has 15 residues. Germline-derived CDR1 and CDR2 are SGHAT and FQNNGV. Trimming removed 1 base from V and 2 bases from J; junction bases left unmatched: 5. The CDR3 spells CASSLGQGLAYEQYF. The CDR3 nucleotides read TGTGCCAGCAGCTTAGGACAGGGTCTGGCCTACGAGCAGTACTTC.

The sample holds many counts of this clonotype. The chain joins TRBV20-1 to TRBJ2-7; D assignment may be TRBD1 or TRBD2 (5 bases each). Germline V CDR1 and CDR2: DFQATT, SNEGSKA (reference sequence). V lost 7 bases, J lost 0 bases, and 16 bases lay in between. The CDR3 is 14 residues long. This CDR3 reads CSVPTRGVSYEQYF. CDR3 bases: TGCAGTGTCCCGACAAGAGGGGTCTCCTACGAGCAGTACTTC.

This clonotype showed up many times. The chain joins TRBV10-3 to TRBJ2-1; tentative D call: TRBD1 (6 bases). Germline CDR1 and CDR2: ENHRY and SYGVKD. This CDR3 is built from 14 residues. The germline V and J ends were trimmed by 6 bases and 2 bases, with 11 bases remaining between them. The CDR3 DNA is TGTGCCATCAGACCCGGGACACCCTACAATGAGCAGTTCTTC. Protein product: CAIRPGTPYNEQFF.

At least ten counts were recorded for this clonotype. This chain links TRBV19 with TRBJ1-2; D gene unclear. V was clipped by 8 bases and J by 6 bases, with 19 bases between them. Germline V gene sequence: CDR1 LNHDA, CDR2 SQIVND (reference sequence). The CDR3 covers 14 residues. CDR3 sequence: CASGSYSKTNGYTF. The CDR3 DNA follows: TGTGCCAGTGGCTCATACTCAAAGACAAATGGCTACACCTTC.

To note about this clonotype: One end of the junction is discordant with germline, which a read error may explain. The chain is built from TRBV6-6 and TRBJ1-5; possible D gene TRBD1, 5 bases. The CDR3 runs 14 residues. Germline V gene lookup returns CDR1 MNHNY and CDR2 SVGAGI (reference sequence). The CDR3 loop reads CASILDSAGGRADF. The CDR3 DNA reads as TGTGCCAGCATCTTAGACTCCGCGGGAGGCAGGGCGGATTTT.

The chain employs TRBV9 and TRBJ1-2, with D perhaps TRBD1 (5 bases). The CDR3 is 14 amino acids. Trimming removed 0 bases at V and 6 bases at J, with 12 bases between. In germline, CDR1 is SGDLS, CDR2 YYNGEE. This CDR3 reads CASSVAGTGNGYTF. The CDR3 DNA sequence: TGTGCCAGCAGCGTAGCTGGGACGGGCAATGGCTACACCTTC.

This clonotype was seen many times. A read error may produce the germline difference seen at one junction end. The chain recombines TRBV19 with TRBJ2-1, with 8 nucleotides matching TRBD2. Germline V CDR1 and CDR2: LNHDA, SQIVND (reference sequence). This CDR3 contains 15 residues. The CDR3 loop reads CASSIAGISYNEQFF. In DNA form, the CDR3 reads TGTGCCAGTAGCATAGCGGGAATCTCCTACAATGAGCAGTTCTTC. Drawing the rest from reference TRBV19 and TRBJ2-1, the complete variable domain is DGGITQSPKYLFRKEGQNVTLSCEQNLNHDAMYWYRQDPGQGLRLIYYSQIVNDFQKGDIAEGYSVSREKKESFPLTVTSAQKNPTAFYLCASSIAGISYNEQFFGPGTRLTVL.

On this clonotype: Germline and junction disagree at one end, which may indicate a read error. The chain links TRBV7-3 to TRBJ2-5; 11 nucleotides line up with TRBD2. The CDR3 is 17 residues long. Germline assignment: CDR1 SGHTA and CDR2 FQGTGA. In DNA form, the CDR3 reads TGTGCCAGCCTCCCATCCTCCGGGACTAGCGGCCAAGAGACCCGGTACTTC. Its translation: CASLPSSGTSGQETRYF.

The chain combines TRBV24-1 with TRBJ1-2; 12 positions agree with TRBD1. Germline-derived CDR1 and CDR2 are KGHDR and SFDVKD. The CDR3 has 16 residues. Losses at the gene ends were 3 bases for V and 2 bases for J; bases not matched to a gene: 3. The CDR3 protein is CATSDGTGGENYGYTF. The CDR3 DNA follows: TGTGCCACCAGTGATGGGACAGGGGGCGAGAACTATGGCTACACCTTC.

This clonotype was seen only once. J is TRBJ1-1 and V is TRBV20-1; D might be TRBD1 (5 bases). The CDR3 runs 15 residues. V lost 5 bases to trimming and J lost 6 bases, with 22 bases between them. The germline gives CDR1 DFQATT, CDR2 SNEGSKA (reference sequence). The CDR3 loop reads CSAPTFDSSVPEAFF. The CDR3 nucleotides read TGCAGTGCTCCTACCTTTGACAGTTCGGTTCCTGAAGCTTTCTTT.

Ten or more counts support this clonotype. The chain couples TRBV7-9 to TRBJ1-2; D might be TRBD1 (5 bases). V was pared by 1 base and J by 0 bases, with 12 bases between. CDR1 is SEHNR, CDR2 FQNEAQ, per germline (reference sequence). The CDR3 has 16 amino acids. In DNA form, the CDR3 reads TGTGCCAGCAGCTTAGGACTACAGGCTGCTAACTATGGCTACACCTTC. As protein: CASSLGLQAANYGYTF.

In DNA, the CDR3 is TGTGCCAGCAGCTTGAGGCCGGCACTAGCGGGATCTGGGAAGTTCTTC. Translated, it gives CASSLRPALAGSGKFF. V gene TRBV5-4 combines with J gene TRBJ2-1, with 10 bases that match TRBD2. The CDR3 contains 16 residues. V trimming: 1 base; J trimming: 14 bases; junction bases outside the gene matches: 15. CDR1 and CDR2 (germline): SGHNT, YYREEE (reference sequence).

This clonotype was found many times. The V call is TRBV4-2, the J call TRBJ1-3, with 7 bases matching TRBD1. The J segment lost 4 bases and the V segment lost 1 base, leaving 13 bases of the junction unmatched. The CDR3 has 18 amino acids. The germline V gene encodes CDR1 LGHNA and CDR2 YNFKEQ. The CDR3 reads CASSQGVGDRVRGNTIYF. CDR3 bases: TGTGCCAGCAGCCAAGGAGTTGGTGACAGGGTGCGAGGAAACACCATATATTTT.

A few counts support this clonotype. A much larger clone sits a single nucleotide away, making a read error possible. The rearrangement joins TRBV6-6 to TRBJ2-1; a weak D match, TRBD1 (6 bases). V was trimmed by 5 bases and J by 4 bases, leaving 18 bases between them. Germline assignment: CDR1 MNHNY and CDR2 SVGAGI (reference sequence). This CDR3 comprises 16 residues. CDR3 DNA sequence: TGTGCCAGCAGTCACGGGGCAGGGGAAAGTTACAATGAGCAGTTCTTC. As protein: CASSHGAGESYNEQFF.

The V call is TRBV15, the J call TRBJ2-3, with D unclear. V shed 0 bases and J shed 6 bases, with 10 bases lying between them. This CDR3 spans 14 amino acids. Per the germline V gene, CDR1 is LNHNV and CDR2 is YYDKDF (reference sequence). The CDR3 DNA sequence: TGTGCCACCAGCAGAGATGATGGGCGGGATACGCAGTATTTT. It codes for CATSRDDGRDTQYF.

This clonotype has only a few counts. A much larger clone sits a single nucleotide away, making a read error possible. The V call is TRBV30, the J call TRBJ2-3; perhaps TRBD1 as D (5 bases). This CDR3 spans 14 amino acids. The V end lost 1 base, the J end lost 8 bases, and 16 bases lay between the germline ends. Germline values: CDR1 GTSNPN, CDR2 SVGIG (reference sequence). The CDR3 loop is CAWSDQGLAGTQYF. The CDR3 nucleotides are TGTGCCTGGAGTGATCAGGGATTGGCAGGTACGCAGTATTTT.

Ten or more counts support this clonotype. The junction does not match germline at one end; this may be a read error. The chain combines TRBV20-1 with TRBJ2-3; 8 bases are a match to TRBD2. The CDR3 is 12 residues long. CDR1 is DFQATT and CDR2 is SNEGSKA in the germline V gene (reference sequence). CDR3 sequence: CSVRDGGGLPYF. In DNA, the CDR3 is TGCAGTGTTAGAGATGGCGGGGGGTTGCCGTATTTT.

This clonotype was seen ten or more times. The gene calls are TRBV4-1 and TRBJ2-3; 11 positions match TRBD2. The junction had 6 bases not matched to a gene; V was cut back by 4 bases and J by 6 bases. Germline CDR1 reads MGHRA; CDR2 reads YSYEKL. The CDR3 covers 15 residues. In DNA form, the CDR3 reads TGCGCCAGCAGCCGTAGCGGGAGGGCCGGGGATACGCAGTATTTT. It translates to CASSRSGRAGDTQYF.

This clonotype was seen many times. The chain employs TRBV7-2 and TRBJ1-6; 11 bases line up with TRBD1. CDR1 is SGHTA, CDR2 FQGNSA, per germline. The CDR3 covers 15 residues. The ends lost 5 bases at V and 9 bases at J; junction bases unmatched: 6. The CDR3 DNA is TGTGCCAGCAGCCCCGGGACAGGGGGGATTTCACCCCTCCACTTT. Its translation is CASSPGTGGISPLHF.

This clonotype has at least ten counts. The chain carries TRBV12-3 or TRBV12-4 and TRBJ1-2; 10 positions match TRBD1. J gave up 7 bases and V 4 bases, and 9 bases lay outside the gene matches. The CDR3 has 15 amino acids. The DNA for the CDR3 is TGTGCCAGCAGTTCCCACCGACAGGGGGCGGGTGGCTACACCTTC. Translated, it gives CASSSHRQGAGGYTF.